This TCR beta chain was profiled in a study of cytomegalovirus exposure and HLA in healthy donors. Germline CDR1 is SQVTM and CDR2 is ANQGSEA. The CDR3 spans 14 residues. The V and J ends lost 0 bases and 5 bases, in that order; junction bases with no gene match: 4. PCR was performed using 60 Vbeta and 13 Jbeta primers. Some clones are missing from TCRdb's copy, which holds only in-frame ones; the method was immunoSEQ multiplex PCR. The sample consists of fewer than 250,000 clones, just over 75% of them appearing once. Study-level results: At a 0.05 false discovery rate, a later analysis found around 17,000 TCR beta sequences to be associated with HLA alleles.

Comments on this clone: The antigen is not known.

Material: PBMCs. This TCR was recovered from a man in his late teens or twenties in good health and CMV-seronegative. The rearrangement joins TRBV29-1 to TRBJ2-4, with 7 bases fitting TRBD2. The CDR3 spells CSVEDRAGENIQYF. CDR3 DNA: TGCAGCGTTGAAGATCGGGCGGGAGAAAACATTCAGTACTTC.